These 5 T cell receptor beta chains originate from one sample sequenced in a study of blood T cell repertoires in COVID-19. Method: immunoSEQ multiplex PCR; TCRdb's copy keeps in-frame clones and lacks some. The data contain roughly 350,000 clones, 88% of them singletons. The sample was peripheral blood. These receptors all come from a woman in her seventies with COVID-19, enrolled during active disease.

The V gene is TRBV4-3, the J gene TRBJ1-1; no reliable D call. Germline lookup yields CDR1 LGHNA and CDR2 YSLEER. V lost 0 bases, J lost 10 bases, and 12 bases lay in between. This CDR3 spans 13 amino acids. The CDR3 here is CASSQDRRAGAFF. CDR3 nucleotides: TGCGCCAGCAGCCAAGATCGCCGGGCGGGAGCTTTCTTT.

Only one count was recorded for this clone. CDR3 protein: CASSAPGGEAFF. The CDR3 DNA is TGTGCCAGCTCCGCCCCCGGGGGTGAAGCTTTCTTT. The chain uses TRBV28 and TRBJ1-1; a possible D gene is TRBD1 (5 bases). V lost 8 bases to trimming and J lost 7 bases, with 14 bases between them. Germline loops: CDR1 MDHEN, CDR2 SYDVKM. The CDR3 sequence is 12 residues long.

The chain combines TRBV28 with TRBJ1-4; TRBD1 matches 7 bases. After removal of 5 bases from V and 0 bases from J, the junction contained 6 bases not matched to a gene. Germline loops: CDR1 MDHEN, CDR2 SYDVKM. This CDR3 spans 16 amino acids. The CDR3 loop is CASSPLRGATNEKLFF. The CDR3 DNA is TGTGCCAGCAGTCCTCTCAGGGGGGCAACTAATGAAAAACTGTTTTTT.

The chain recombines TRBV4-2 with TRBJ2-7; TRBD2 aligns across 12 bases. The CDR3 consists of 17 residues. Germline V gene data show CDR1 as LGHNA and CDR2 as YNFKEQ. Losses at the gene ends were 4 bases for V and 4 bases for J; bases not matched to a gene: 11. CDR3 nucleotide sequence: TGTGCCAGCAGCCGAGGAGGTCTAGCGGGGGGGTTGTACGAGCAGTACTTC. Its translation: CASSRGGLAGGLYEQYF.

The chain uses TRBV6-5 and TRBJ1-2; weak D call: TRBD1 (6 bases). CDR1 and CDR2 from the germline V gene are MNHEY and SVGAGI. Trimming took 6 bases from V and 8 from J, leaving 16 bases between them. This CDR3 region has 13 residues. Here the CDR3 reads CASSKQGIGGYTF. The CDR3 DNA reads TGTGCCAGCAGCAAACAGGGAATAGGGGGCTACACCTTC.